Following are 11 T cell receptor beta chains from one sample sequenced in a study of cytomegalovirus exposure and HLA in healthy donors. Researchers ran the PCR with 60 Vbeta and 13 Jbeta primers. This table comes from immunoSEQ multiplex PCR, and its TCRdb copy is limited to in-frame clones, with some not included. This sample has roughly 120,000 clones, with about 70% found just once. Sequencing input: PBMCs. Receptor source: a woman between 40 and 50 years old in good health and CMV-seronegative.

The rearrangement links TRBV7-3 to TRBJ2-2, with D unclear. This CDR3 is built from 13 residues. Trimming took off 5 bases at V and 4 bases at J, with 8 bases between the two ends. Germline CDR1 and CDR2: SGHTA and FQGTGA. For the CDR3, the DNA is TGTGCCAGCAGCCCTCGGGTCACCGGGGAGCTGTTTTTT. Translating gives CASSPRVTGELFF.

J is TRBJ1-5 and V is TRBV6-1; TRBD1 might be the D (6 bases). CDR1 MNHNS and CDR2 SASEGT come from the germline V gene. The CDR3 length is 17 residues. Trimming cost V 0 bases and J 9 bases, with 21 bases left between them. As DNA, the CDR3 is TGTGCCAGCAGTGAAGCGGTGGGGACACCTCAACGGCGGCCCCAGCATTTT. Translating gives CASSEAVGTPQRRPQHF.

The J gene is TRBJ2-3, the V gene TRBV7-2, with 12 bases identical to TRBD2. Germline CDR1 is SGHTA and CDR2 is FQGNSA. J gave up 2 bases and V 5 bases, and 8 bases lay outside the gene matches. The CDR3 extends over 17 amino acids. This chain's CDR3 is CASSATSGSSPTDTQYF. Here the CDR3 DNA reads TGTGCCAGCAGCGCGACTAGCGGGAGCTCCCCCACAGATACGCAGTATTTT.

J is TRBJ2-7 and V is TRBV27, with D perhaps TRBD2 (7 bases). The V and J ends lost 2 bases and 6 bases respectively, with 8 bases between them. CDR1 is MNHEY and CDR2 is SMNVEV in the germline V gene (reference sequence). This CDR3 has 12 amino acids. The CDR3 region is CASSLGGAEQYF. CDR3 DNA: TGTGCCAGCAGTTTAGGGGGGGCCGAGCAGTACTTC.

The chain combines TRBV12-5 with TRBJ2-7; TRBD2 matches 9 bases. The germline V gene has CDR1 LGHNT and CDR2 FRNRAP. The CDR3 is 14 amino acids. Germline trimming cut 11 bases from V and 2 bases from J; bases unmatched to any gene: 10. This chain's CDR3 is CACTRSGGPYEQYF. CDR3 in DNA: TGTGCTTGCACACGTAGCGGGGGACCCTACGAGCAGTACTTC. The whole variable domain, remainder taken from reference TRBV12-5 and TRBJ2-7, is DARVTQTPRHKVTEMGQEVTMRCQPILGHNTVFWYRQTMMQGLELLAYFRNRAPLDDSGMPKDRFSAEMPDATLATLKIQPSEPRDSAVYFCACTRSGGPYEQYFGPGTRLTVT.

The chain recombines TRBV27 with TRBJ2-7; 11 bases are shared with TRBD2. V dropped 4 bases and J dropped 5; count of bases not matched to a gene: 31. Per the germline V gene, CDR1 is MNHEY and CDR2 is SMNVEV (reference sequence). The CDR3 is made up of 23 amino acids. The CDR3 DNA reads as TGTGCCAGCAGTTCAGCGGCCATCGTCGACTGGGACCGTCCTAGCGGGAGGAATCACGAGCAGTACTTC. Encoded protein: CASSSAAIVDWDRPSGRNHEQYF.

V gene TRBV4-3 combines with J gene TRBJ2-1; the D gene is possibly TRBD1 (6 bases). The CDR3 extends over 17 amino acids. CDR1 and CDR2 from the germline V gene are LGHNA and YSLEER. Trimming stripped 4 bases from V and 4 bases from J, with 20 bases between. CDR3 loop: CASSPRKDSGRYNEQFF. CDR3 DNA sequence: TGCGCCAGCAGCCCAAGAAAGGACAGTGGCCGGTACAATGAGCAGTTCTTC.

The chain is built from TRBV4-1 and TRBJ2-2; D is possibly TRBD2 (6 bases). The CDR3 is made up of 17 amino acids. In germline, CDR1 is MGHRA, CDR2 YSYEKL. V was shortened by 7 bases and J by 7 bases, with 25 bases between the two germline ends. DNA for the CDR3: TGCGCCAGCACCCCCGCGAGATCTAGCGCGTATGACGGGGAGCTGTTTTTT. It yields the protein CASTPARSSAYDGELFF.

In its sample, this clone was seen a few times. The chain combines TRBV10-3 with TRBJ2-1, with D perhaps TRBD2 (7 bases). This CDR3 comprises 14 residues. Germline V gene lookup returns CDR1 ENHRY and CDR2 SYGVKD. V shed 4 bases and J shed 4 bases, with 11 bases lying between them. As DNA, the CDR3 is TGTGCCATCAGTGCGAAGGGGGGGTACAATGAGCAGTTCTTC. Protein sequence: CAISAKGGYNEQFF.

In regard to this clone: One end of the junction fails to match germline, which may point to a read error. The chain carries TRBV7-9 and TRBJ2-7; TRBD1 might be the D (6 bases). The germline V gene encodes CDR1 SEHNR and CDR2 FQNEAQ (reference sequence). The CDR3 consists of 14 residues. This CDR3 is CSSSLGGEQGEQYF. The CDR3 coding sequence is TGTTCCAGCAGCTTAGGTGGGGAACAGGGAGAGCAGTACTTC.

This sequence joins TRBV28 and TRBJ2-3; a possible D gene is TRBD2 (6 bases). Trimming stripped 5 bases from V and 0 bases from J, with 18 bases between. Germline-derived CDR1 and CDR2 are MDHEN and SYDVKM. The CDR3 runs 17 residues. The CDR3 DNA is TGTGCCAGCAGTCCGAGCCTGGGGAGCGGGAGCACAGATACGCAGTATTTT. It codes for CASSPSLGSGSTDTQYF.